Presented here are 3 T cell receptor beta chains from one specimen sequenced in a study of blood T cell repertoires in COVID-19. Clones were sequenced by immunoSEQ multiplex PCR, and TCRdb holds only the in-frame ones, with some missing. The profile shows approximately 240,000 clones, around 87% of them singletons. The sample comprised PBMCs or T cells enriched from blood (not recorded which). The source of these receptors is a woman in her twenties or thirties with acute COVID-19.

This chain uses TRBV28 with TRBJ1-2, with 8 nucleotides matching TRBD1. The CDR3 is made up of 13 amino acids. Trimming cost V 6 bases and J 4 bases; bases outside gene matches: 4. Germline V lookup: CDR1 MDHEN, CDR2 SYDVKM. CDR3 in DNA: TGTGCCAGCAGCGTGCAGGGGGCCTATGGCTACACCTTC. Translating gives CASSVQGAYGYTF.

In this sample, this clone turned up a few times. This chain links TRBV7-9 with TRBJ1-2; D is uncertain. There are 13 residues in the CDR3. Trimming left V 5 bases short and J 8 bases short, with 15 bases between. The germline V gene has CDR1 SEHNR and CDR2 FQNEAQ (reference sequence). The DNA of the CDR3 is TGTGCCAGCAGCCCCGTTGAGGATCAGGGCTACACCTTC. As protein: CASSPVEDQGYTF.

The V call is TRBV5-1, the J call TRBJ1-6; 9 bases map to TRBD1. With V trimmed by 4 bases and J by 9 bases, 5 bases remained unmatched. The CDR3 runs 14 residues. Germline values: CDR1 SGHRS, CDR2 YFSETQ. CDR3 coding DNA: TGCGCCAGCAGCGGGGACAGGGCTCGTTCACCCCTCCACTTT. Its translation is CASSGDRARSPLHF. Supplemented by reference TRBV5-1 and TRBJ1-6, the full variable domain reads KAGVTQTPRYLIKTRGQQVTLSCSPISGHRSVSWYQQTPGQGLQFLFEYFSETQRNKGNFPGRFSGRQFSNSRSEMNVSTLELGDSALYLCASSGDRARSPLHFGNGTRLTVT.